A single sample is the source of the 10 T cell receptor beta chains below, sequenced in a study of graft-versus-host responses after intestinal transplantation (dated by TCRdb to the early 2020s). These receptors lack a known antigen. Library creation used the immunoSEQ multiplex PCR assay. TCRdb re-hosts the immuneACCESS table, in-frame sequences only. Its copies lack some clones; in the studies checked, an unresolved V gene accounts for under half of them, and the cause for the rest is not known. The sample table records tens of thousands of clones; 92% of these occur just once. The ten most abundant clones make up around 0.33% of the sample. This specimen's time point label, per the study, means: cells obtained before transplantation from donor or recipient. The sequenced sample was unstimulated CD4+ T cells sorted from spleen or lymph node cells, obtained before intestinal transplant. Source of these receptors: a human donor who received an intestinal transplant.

DNA for the CDR3: TGTGCCAGCAGTGAACCCCAAGGGGGGGTGGCAGAGACCCAGTACTTC. Its translation is CASSEPQGGVAETQYF. This chain uses TRBV25-1 with TRBJ2-5; maybe TRBD2 (7 bases). Trimming cost V 2 bases and J 4 bases, with 17 bases left between them. The CDR3 length is 16 residues. CDR1 and CDR2 from the germline V gene are MGHDK and SYGVNS.

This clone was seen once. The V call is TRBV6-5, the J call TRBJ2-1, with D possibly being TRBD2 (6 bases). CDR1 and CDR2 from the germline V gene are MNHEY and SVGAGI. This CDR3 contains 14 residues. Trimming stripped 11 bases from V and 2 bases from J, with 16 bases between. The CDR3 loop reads CAANSGPPYNEQFF. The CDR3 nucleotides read TGTGCCGCTAATAGCGGCCCGCCCTACAATGAGCAGTTCTTC.

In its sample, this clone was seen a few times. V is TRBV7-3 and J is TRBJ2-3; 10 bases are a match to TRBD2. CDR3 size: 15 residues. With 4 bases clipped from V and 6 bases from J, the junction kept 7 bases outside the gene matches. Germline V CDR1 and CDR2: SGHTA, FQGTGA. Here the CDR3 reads CASSSSSGSEDTQYF. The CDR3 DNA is TGTGCCAGCAGCTCCTCTAGCGGGAGTGAGGATACGCAGTATTTT.

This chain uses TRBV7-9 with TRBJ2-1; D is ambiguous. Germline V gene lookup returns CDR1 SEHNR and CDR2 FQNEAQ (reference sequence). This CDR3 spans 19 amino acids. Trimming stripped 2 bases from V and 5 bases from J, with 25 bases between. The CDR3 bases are TGTGCCAGCAGCTTACCCCGAATCTCTAGGGCGGTTTCAGACAATGAGCAGTTCTTC. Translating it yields CASSLPRISRAVSDNEQFF.

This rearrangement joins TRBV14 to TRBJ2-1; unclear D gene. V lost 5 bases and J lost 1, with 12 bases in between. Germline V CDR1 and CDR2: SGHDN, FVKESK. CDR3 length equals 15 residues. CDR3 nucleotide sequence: TGTGCCAGCAGCTTCACCGGACCTTCCTACAATGAGCAGTTCTTC. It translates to CASSFTGPSYNEQFF.

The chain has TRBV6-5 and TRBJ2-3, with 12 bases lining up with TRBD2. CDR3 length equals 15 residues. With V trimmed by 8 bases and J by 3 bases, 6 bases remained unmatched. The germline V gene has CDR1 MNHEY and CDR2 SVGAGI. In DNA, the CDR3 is TGTGCCAGCTCTCCCGGACTAGCGGGGACAGATACGCAGTATTTT. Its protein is CASSPGLAGTDTQYF.

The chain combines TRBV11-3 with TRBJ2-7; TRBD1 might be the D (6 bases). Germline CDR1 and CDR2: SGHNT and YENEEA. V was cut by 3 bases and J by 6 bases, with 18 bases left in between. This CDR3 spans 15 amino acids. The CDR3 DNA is TGTGCCAGCAGCTTGGTATCCGGGACAAACTCCGAGCAGTACTTC. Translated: CASSLVSGTNSEQYF. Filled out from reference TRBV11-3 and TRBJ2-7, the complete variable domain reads EAGVVQSPRYKIIEKKQPVAFWCNPISGHNTLYWYLQNLGQGPELLIRYENEEAVDDSQLPKDRFSAERLKGVDSTLKIQPAELGDSAVYLCASSLVSGTNSEQYFGPGTRLTVT.

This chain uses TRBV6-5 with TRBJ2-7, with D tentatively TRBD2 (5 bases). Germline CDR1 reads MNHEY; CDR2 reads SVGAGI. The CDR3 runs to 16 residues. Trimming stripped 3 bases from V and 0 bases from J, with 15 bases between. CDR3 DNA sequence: TGTGCCAGCAGTTATCCCGACGGAGGTTTCTCCTACGAGCAGTACTTC. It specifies CASSYPDGGFSYEQYF.

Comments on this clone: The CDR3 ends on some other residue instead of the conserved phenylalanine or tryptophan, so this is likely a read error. The CDR3 sequence is CASSLSGGVGELFS. The CDR3 DNA reads as TGTGCCAGCAGTTTATCAGGGGGGGTCGGGGAGCTGTTTTCT. The rearrangement uses TRBV27 and TRBJ2-2, with a tentative D call TRBD2 (7 bases). V was clipped by 0 bases and J by 7 bases, with 9 bases between them. The CDR3 runs 14 residues. CDR1 is MNHEY and CDR2 is SMNVEV in the germline V gene (reference sequence).

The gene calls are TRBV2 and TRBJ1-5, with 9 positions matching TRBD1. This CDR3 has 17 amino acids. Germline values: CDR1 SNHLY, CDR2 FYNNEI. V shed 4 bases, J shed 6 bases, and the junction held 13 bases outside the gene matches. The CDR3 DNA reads TGTGCCAGCAGTGTCCGCCGGGACAGGGTAGAGGGTCAGCCCCAGCATTTT. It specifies CASSVRRDRVEGQPQHF.